Shown below are 18 T cell receptor beta chains from a single sample sequenced in a study of blood T cells in healthy people across ages. Primers used in a second PCR of about 6 to 12 cycles were a sample-barcoded 5' primer and a J-beta primer mix. TCRdb recomputed calls from the 5' RACE reads with MiXCR, one row per CDR3 protein. This table holds 550,000 to 750,000 distinct CDR3 sequences, around 20% found once. What was sequenced was blood. These receptors were obtained from a man aged 65 to 79 in good health.

The chain couples TRBV29-1 to TRBJ1-3; D gene unclear. The CDR3 spans 13 residues. Germline V gives CDR1 SQVTM, CDR2 ANQGSEA. V lost 1 base to trimming and J lost 7 bases, with 11 bases between them. The CDR3 sequence: CSVEGQIGNTIYF. The CDR3 DNA is TGCAGCGTTGAAGGGCAGATCGGGAACACCATATATTTT.

This clonotype has more than one count but fewer than ten. This chain connects TRBV10-1 to TRBJ2-7; 8 bases align to TRBD2. This CDR3 is 15 amino acids long. The germline V gene encodes CDR1 WNHNN and CDR2 SYGVQD (reference sequence). V trimming: 2 bases; J trimming: 5 bases; junction bases outside the gene matches: 8. The CDR3 nucleotides are TGCGCCAGCAGTGAGACACCGGGAGGGATAGACGAGCAGTACTTC. Its protein is CASSETPGGIDEQYF.

In this sample, this clonotype turned up a few times. The chain couples TRBV6-1 to TRBJ2-7, with a weak D call TRBD2 (5 bases). The V end lost 4 bases, the J end lost 6 bases, and 22 bases lay between the germline ends. Per the germline V gene, CDR1 is MNHNS and CDR2 is SASEGT. The CDR3 spans 16 residues. The CDR3 bases are TGTGCCAGCAGTGCATCGGGGAGAGACTGGGCTGGCGAGCAGTACTTC. Translation gives CASSASGRDWAGEQYF.

This clonotype has only a few counts. The rearrangement links TRBV27 to TRBJ2-7, with D unclear. The CDR3 covers 12 residues. Trimming shortened V by 6 bases and J by 6 bases, and 12 bases separated the two germline ends. The germline CDR1 and CDR2 sequences are MNHEY and SMNVEV (reference sequence). The CDR3 DNA is TGTGCCAGCAGCCGGGCCTTGGGCGAGCAGTACTTC. It yields the protein CASSRALGEQYF.

The chain links TRBV29-1 to TRBJ2-2; either TRBD1 or TRBD2 may fit D (6 bases each). Germline CDR1 and CDR2: SQVTM and ANQGSEA. The V end lost 4 bases, the J end lost 3 bases, and 15 bases lay between the germline ends. This CDR3 is 15 amino acids long. The CDR3 is CSVAGGATDTGELFF. Written as DNA, the CDR3 is TGCAGCGTTGCCGGGGGCGCAACGGACACCGGGGAGCTGTTTTTT.

The J gene is TRBJ2-2, the V gene TRBV6-2 or TRBV6-3; TRBD1 matches 8 bases. CDR1 and CDR2 from the germline V gene are MNHEY and SVGEGT. J gave up 8 bases and V 6 bases, and 8 bases lay outside the gene matches. This CDR3 has 14 amino acids. CDR3 protein: CASSPDRAAGELFF. The DNA for the CDR3 is TGTGCCAGCAGCCCGGACAGGGCGGCAGGGGAGCTGTTTTTT.

This clonotype was detected only a few times. J is TRBJ2-7 and V is TRBV3-1; 7 bases match TRBD2. CDR1 and CDR2 (germline): LGHDT, YNNKEL (reference sequence). CDR3 length: 16 residues. V shed 0 bases, J shed 6 bases, and the junction held 11 bases outside the gene matches. The CDR3 nucleotides read TGTGCCAGCAGCCAAGATGGCGGGAGACCTGTGAGCGAGCAGTACTTC. This sequence encodes CASSQDGGRPVSEQYF.

The chain carries TRBV7-9 and TRBJ1-4; TRBD1 agrees at 8 bases. Trimming cost V 8 bases and J 8 bases; bases outside gene matches: 7. This CDR3 region has 13 residues. Germline loops: CDR1 SEHNR, CDR2 FQNEAQ (reference sequence). DNA of the CDR3: TGTGCCAGCGGGCACCGGGACAGGGAAAAACTGTTTTTT. This codes for CASGHRDREKLFF. Full variable domain (remainder filled in from reference TRBV7-9 and TRBJ1-4): DTGVSQNPRHKITKRGQNVTFRCDPISEHNRLYWYRQTLGQGPEFLTYFQNEAQLEKSRLLSDRFSAERPKGSFSTLEIQRTEQGDSAMYLCASGHRDREKLFFGSGTQLSVL.

Note on this clonotype: An end of the junction differs from the germline gene, which may be a read error. This chain links TRBV7-7 with TRBJ2-2; D is perhaps TRBD1 or TRBD2 (5 bases each). The CDR3 loop spans 14 amino acids. From germline, CDR1 is SSHAT and CDR2 FNYEAQ (reference sequence). CDR3 coding DNA: TGTGCTAGCAGAGCAGGGAGAGAGGCCGGGGAGCTGTTTTTT. This sequence encodes CASRAGREAGELFF.

This clonotype has just a few counts. The J gene is TRBJ2-1, the V gene TRBV10-2; 11 bases match TRBD2. Germline V gives CDR1 WSHSY, CDR2 SAAADI. CDR3 length: 19 amino acids. V was pared by 6 bases and J by 5 bases, with 18 bases of the junction left unmatched. CDR3: CASSPGIAGGGRSNNEQFF. The CDR3 bases are TGCGCCAGCAGCCCCGGGATAGCGGGAGGGGGAAGGTCCAACAATGAGCAGTTCTTC.

This chain's CDR3 is CASSQAASGANVLTF. The CDR3 DNA reads TGTGCCAGCAGCCAAGCGGCCTCTGGGGCCAACGTCCTGACTTTC. The chain combines TRBV3-1 with TRBJ2-6; D is undetermined. CDR1 is LGHDT, CDR2 YNNKEL, per germline (reference sequence). Trimming pared 1 base from V and 0 bases from J, leaving 4 bases between. This CDR3 comprises 15 residues.

The V call is TRBV6-5, the J call TRBJ1-2, with 10 bases lining up with TRBD1. V lost 1 base and J lost 8; bases outside the gene matches: 7. The length of the CDR3 is 15 residues. Germline values: CDR1 MNHEY, CDR2 SVGAGI. The CDR3 protein is CASSYYRDRGLGYTF. The DNA of the CDR3 is TGTGCCAGCAGTTACTATCGTGACAGGGGGCTGGGCTACACCTTC.

This clonotype was detected once. The rearrangement uses TRBV10-3 and TRBJ2-6; 7 bases map to TRBD2. The V and J ends lost 4 bases and 2 bases, in that order; junction bases with no gene match: 8. Germline-derived CDR1 and CDR2 are ENHRY and SYGVKD. The CDR3 consists of 17 residues. The CDR3 region is CAISGSGGSAGANVLTF. The CDR3 DNA reads as TGTGCCATCAGTGGGTCGGGGGGATCGGCTGGGGCCAACGTCCTGACTTTC.

This clonotype has only a few counts. V gene TRBV7-9 combines with J gene TRBJ2-5, with D possibly being TRBD2 (5 bases). V lost 5 bases, J lost 5 bases, and 15 bases lay in between. The CDR3 totals 14 residues. CDR1 is SEHNR, CDR2 FQNEAQ, per germline (reference sequence). CDR3 amino acids: CASSPGVSQETQYF. The DNA for the CDR3 is TGTGCCAGCAGCCCCGGGGTATCCCAGGAGACCCAGTACTTC.

In its sample, this clonotype was seen many times. This chain uses TRBV20-1 with TRBJ2-5, with D perhaps TRBD2 (6 bases). V lost 1 base, J lost 5 bases, and 8 bases lay in between. Germline CDR1 and CDR2: DFQATT and SNEGSKA (reference sequence). This CDR3 has 12 amino acids. The CDR3 coding sequence is TGCAGTGCTAGAGTAGGGAGGGAGACCCAGTACTTC. Protein: CSARVGRETQYF.

The J gene is TRBJ2-7, the V gene TRBV7-2, with 10 bases matching TRBD2. The germline CDR1 and CDR2 sequences are SGHTA and FQGNSA. Trimming cost V 8 bases and J 3 bases; bases outside gene matches: 10. This CDR3 is built from 15 residues. For the CDR3, the DNA is TGTGCCAGCGGACTCGCCGGGACTAGCGACTACGAGCAGTACTTC. Translating gives CASGLAGTSDYEQYF.

This sequence joins TRBV7-3 and TRBJ2-1; TRBD2 aligns across 9 bases. The CDR3 has 17 residues. The germline CDR1 and CDR2 sequences are SGHTA and FQGTGA. The V gene end was trimmed by 1 base and the J gene end by 8 bases; junction bases not matched to a gene: 12. CDR3 bases: TGTGCCAGCAGCTTAATCAGTGGAGCGGGAGGTGAGGATGAGCAGTTCTTC. It codes for CASSLISGAGGEDEQFF.

Ten or more counts support this clonotype. The chain recombines TRBV5-6 with TRBJ2-1; no clear D. The V gene's germline CDR1 is SGHDT and CDR2 YYEEEE. This CDR3 comprises 14 residues. Trimming pared 2 bases from V and 0 bases from J, leaving 6 bases between. CDR3 sequence: CASSFRSSYNEQFF. The CDR3 region has the DNA TGTGCCAGCAGCTTTCGTAGCTCCTACAATGAGCAGTTCTTC.